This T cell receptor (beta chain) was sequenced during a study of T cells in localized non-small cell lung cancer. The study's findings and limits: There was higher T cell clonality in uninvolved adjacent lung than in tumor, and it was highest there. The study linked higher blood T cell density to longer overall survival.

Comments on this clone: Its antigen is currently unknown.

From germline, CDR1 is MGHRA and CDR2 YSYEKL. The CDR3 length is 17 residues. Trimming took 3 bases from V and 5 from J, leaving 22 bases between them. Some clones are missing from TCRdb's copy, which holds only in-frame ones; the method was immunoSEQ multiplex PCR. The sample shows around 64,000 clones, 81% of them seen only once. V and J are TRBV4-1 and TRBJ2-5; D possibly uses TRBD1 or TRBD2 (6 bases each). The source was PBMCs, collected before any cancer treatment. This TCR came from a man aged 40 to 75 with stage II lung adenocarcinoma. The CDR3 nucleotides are TGCGCCAGCAGCCAGGAGGGGCAGGTGGGGGCCCGGGAGACCCAGTACTTC. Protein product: CASSQEGQVGARETQYF.